The source of this T cell receptor (beta chain) is a study of shared clonotypes between healthy human individuals. The table lists this clone with a count of one. Its antigen is not identified. Clones were sequenced by immunoSEQ multiplex PCR, and TCRdb holds only the in-frame ones, with some missing. The table lists 2 million to 3 million clones, roughly 93% of them singletons. Study-wide points: Among four donors, about 4.6% of naive CD4 clonotypes were found in common.

Sequenced input: naive CD4+ T cells from PBMCs. Subset indicated: CD45RA+ positively selected. The receptor was derived from a man aged 18 to 29 in good health. Some clones in this sample may be carry-over from other donors' samples.

The CDR3 coding sequence is TGTGCTAGTGGAACGGTAGCGGGAGACGTCGGGGAGCTGTTTTTT. Protein: CASGTVAGDVGELFF. The V and J genes are TRBV12-5 and TRBJ2-2; 9 nucleotides align to TRBD2. Germline V gene data show CDR1 as LGHNT and CDR2 as FRNRAP. Trimming took 6 bases from V and 7 from J; bases not matched to a gene: 9. This CDR3 contains 15 residues.